Below are 15 T cell receptor beta chains sequenced from a single sample in a study of cytomegalovirus exposure and HLA in healthy donors. This PCR relied on a set of 60 Vbeta primers and 13 Jbeta primers. Profiling relied on immunoSEQ multiplex PCR, and the TCRdb table lists in-frame clones only, not all of them. Of some 150,000 clones detected, roughly 82% appear once; the ten largest clones hold around 3.2%. The sample consisted of PBMCs. The receptors come from a male donor in good health and CMV-seronegative.

V gene TRBV9 combines with J gene TRBJ1-4; a weak D match, TRBD1 (5 bases). The V end was cut by 0 bases, the J end by 0 bases, with 15 bases between. The germline CDR1 and CDR2 sequences are SGDLS and YYNGEE. The CDR3 length is 18 residues. CDR3 sequence reads: CASSVAPKTETTNEKLFF. CDR3 DNA: TGTGCCAGCAGCGTAGCCCCAAAGACAGAAACAACTAATGAAAAACTGTTTTTT.

The chain employs TRBV2 and TRBJ2-3, with unresolved D. Germline CDR1 reads SNHLY; CDR2 reads FYNNEI. The CDR3 runs 17 residues. With 7 bases removed from V and 2 bases from J, the gap between germline ends came to 22 bases. The CDR3 DNA follows: TGTGCCAGCACCTTAAGACTTATTTTAAGGAACACAGATACGCAGTATTTT. This translates into CASTLRLILRNTDTQYF. The full variable domain, its missing parts supplied by reference TRBV2 and TRBJ2-3, is EPEVTQTPSHQVTQMGQEVILRCVPISNHLYFYWYRQILGQKVEFLVSFYNNEISEKSEIFDDQFSVERPDGSNFTLKIRSTKLEDSAMYFCASTLRLILRNTDTQYFGPGTRLTVL.

This chain connects TRBV5-1 to TRBJ2-5; 8 bases match TRBD2. Germline lookup yields CDR1 SGHRS and CDR2 YFSETQ. This CDR3 contains 15 residues. Trimming at V came to 4 bases and at J to 6 bases, leaving 11 bases not matched to a gene. The CDR3 sequence: CASSASGTRVQTQYF. DNA for the CDR3: TGCGCCAGCAGCGCCTCCGGGACTAGGGTACAGACCCAGTACTTC.

The V and J genes are TRBV6-5 and TRBJ1-1, with a weak D call TRBD1 (6 bases). The CDR3 totals 12 residues. V shed 6 bases and J shed 8 bases, with 13 bases lying between them. The germline V gene encodes CDR1 MNHEY and CDR2 SVGAGI. CDR3 protein: CASRTTGLEAFF. The CDR3 coding sequence is TGTGCCAGCAGGACGACAGGACTGGAAGCTTTCTTT.

This clone was detected only once. The chain combines TRBV5-8 with TRBJ2-3; 7 bases map to TRBD1. The CDR3 has 15 amino acids. Germline CDR1 and CDR2: SGHTS and YDEGEE. Trimming at V came to 6 bases and at J to 1 base, leaving 8 bases not matched to a gene. CDR3 bases: TGTGCCAGCAAAGACAGGGTGGTACGCACAGATACGCAGTATTTT. It codes for CASKDRVVRTDTQYF.

This chain's CDR3 is CASSSPRRGGSKYNEQFF. CDR3 nucleotide sequence: TGTGCCAGCAGCTCGCCCAGGCGGGGGGGATCTAAATACAATGAGCAGTTCTTC. This chain joins TRBV7-9 and TRBJ2-1; 9 bases match TRBD2. Germline V gives CDR1 SEHNR, CDR2 FQNEAQ (reference sequence). Trimming cost V 4 bases and J 4 bases; bases outside gene matches: 14. The CDR3 is made up of 18 amino acids.

V usage is TRBV18 and J usage is TRBJ1-1; maybe TRBD1 (6 bases). Germline CDR1 KGHSH, CDR2 LQKENI. This CDR3 contains 16 residues. Trimming took 3 bases from V and 1 from J, leaving 15 bases between them. The CDR3 bases are TGTGCCAGCTCACCCGTCCCGGGACACACGAACACTGAAGCTTTCTTT. It translates to CASSPVPGHTNTEAFF.

The CDR3 protein is CASSQGFVDSPFFSGNTIYF. CDR3 nucleotide sequence: TGCGCCAGCAGCCAAGGTTTTGTGGACAGCCCTTTTTTCTCTGGAAACACCATATATTTT. This chain uses TRBV4-1 with TRBJ1-3; weak D call: TRBD1 (6 bases). The CDR3 is 20 amino acids. Germline V gives CDR1 MGHRA, CDR2 YSYEKL. Trimming cost V 1 base and J 0 bases, with 22 bases left between them.

The chain recombines TRBV5-4 with TRBJ2-3; D might be TRBD2 (7 bases). Germline V CDR1 and CDR2: SGHNT, YYREEE (reference sequence). CDR3 length equals 18 residues. The ends were cut back, 4 bases at V and 5 bases at J, with 26 bases in the middle. Here the CDR3 DNA reads TGTGCCAGCAGCCCCGGGGGGCGAGGGGGGGGGCTGAGAGATACGCAGTATTTT. Its protein is CASSPGGRGGGLRDTQYF.

The rearrangement joins TRBV2 to TRBJ1-6; perhaps TRBD1 as D (6 bases). Germline loops: CDR1 SNHLY, CDR2 FYNNEI. V gave up 1 base and J gave up 7 bases, with 14 bases separating them. The CDR3 sequence is 16 residues long. The CDR3 DNA reads as TGTGCCAGCAGTGAAGAGGGGGTATTGAGGAATTCACCCCTCCACTTT. Amino acids: CASSEEGVLRNSPLHF.

V is TRBV30 and J is TRBJ2-2, with 8 bases lining up with TRBD1. Germline lookup yields CDR1 GTSNPN and CDR2 SVGIG (reference sequence). The CDR3 sequence is 12 residues long. Germline trimming cut 6 bases from V and 7 bases from J; bases unmatched to any gene: 4. The chain's CDR3 is CACPGGGGELFF. The CDR3 region has the DNA TGTGCCTGTCCAGGGGGCGGCGGGGAGCTGTTTTTT.

The rearrangement joins TRBV9 to TRBJ2-1; the match to TRBD1 covers 9 bases. CDR1 is SGDLS, CDR2 YYNGEE, per germline. With 3 bases clipped from V and 2 bases from J, the junction kept 6 bases outside the gene matches. There are 16 residues in the CDR3. CDR3 residues: CASSGGQGPTYNEQFF. In DNA, the CDR3 is TGTGCCAGCAGCGGCGGACAGGGGCCTACCTACAATGAGCAGTTCTTC.

V usage is TRBV4-3 and J usage is TRBJ2-7, with a tentative D call TRBD1 (5 bases). Deletions cut 0 bases from V and 3 bases from J, with 12 bases between. The germline CDR1 and CDR2 sequences are LGHNA and YSLEER. This CDR3 is 15 amino acids long. The CDR3 DNA is TGCGCCAGCAGCCAAGATTCAGGGCTTGGCTACGAGCAGTACTTC. It is translated as CASSQDSGLGYEQYF.

This sequence joins TRBV2 and TRBJ1-1; D is ambiguous. The CDR3 is 11 residues long. Trimming took off 6 bases at V and 4 bases at J, with 6 bases between the two ends. Germline values: CDR1 SNHLY, CDR2 FYNNEI. This CDR3 reads CASSIATEAFF. The CDR3 DNA is TGTGCCAGCAGCATAGCCACTGAAGCTTTCTTT. The full variable domain, in which reference TRBV2 and TRBJ1-1 provide the parts outside the CDR3, is EPEVTQTPSHQVTQMGQEVILRCVPISNHLYFYWYRQILGQKVEFLVSFYNNEISEKSEIFDDQFSVERPDGSNFTLKIRSTKLEDSAMYFCASSIATEAFFGQGTRLTVV.

This clone is a singleton in its sample. V usage is TRBV6-1 and J usage is TRBJ2-7; 7 positions match TRBD1. The CDR3 totals 13 residues. The ends lost 5 bases at V and 4 bases at J; junction bases unmatched: 5. Germline assignment: CDR1 MNHNS and CDR2 SASEGT. Here the CDR3 reads CASSRQGLYEQYF. Written as DNA, the CDR3 is TGTGCCAGCAGTCGACAGGGTTTGTACGAGCAGTACTTC.